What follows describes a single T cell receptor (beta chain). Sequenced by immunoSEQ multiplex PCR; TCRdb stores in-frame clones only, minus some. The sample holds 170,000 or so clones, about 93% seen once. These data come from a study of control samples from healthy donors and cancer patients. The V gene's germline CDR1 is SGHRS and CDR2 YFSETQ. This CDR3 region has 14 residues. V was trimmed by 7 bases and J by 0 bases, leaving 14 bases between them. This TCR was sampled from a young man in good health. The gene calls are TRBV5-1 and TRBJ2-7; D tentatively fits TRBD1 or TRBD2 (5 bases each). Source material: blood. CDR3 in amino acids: CASLSGPSSYEQYF. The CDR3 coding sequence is TGCGCCAGCCTATCGGGACCGAGCTCCTACGAGCAGTACTTC.